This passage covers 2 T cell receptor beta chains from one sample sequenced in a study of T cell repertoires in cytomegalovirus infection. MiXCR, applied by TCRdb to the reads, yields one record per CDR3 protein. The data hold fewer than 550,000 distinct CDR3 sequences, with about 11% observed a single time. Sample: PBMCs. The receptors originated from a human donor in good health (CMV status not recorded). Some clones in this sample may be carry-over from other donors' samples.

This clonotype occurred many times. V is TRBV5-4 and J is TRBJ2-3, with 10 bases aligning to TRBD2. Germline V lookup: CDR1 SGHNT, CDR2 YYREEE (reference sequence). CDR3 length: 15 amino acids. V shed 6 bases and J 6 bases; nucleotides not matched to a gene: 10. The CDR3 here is CASTPSGGGRDTQYF. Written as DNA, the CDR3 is TGTGCCAGCACCCCCAGCGGGGGGGGACGGGATACGCAGTATTTT. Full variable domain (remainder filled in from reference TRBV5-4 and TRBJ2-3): ETGVTQSPTHLIKTRGQQVTLRCSSQSGHNTVSWYQQALGQGPQFIFQYYREEENGRGNFPPRFSGLQFPNYSSELNVNALELDDSALYLCASTPSGGGRDTQYFGPGTRLTVL.

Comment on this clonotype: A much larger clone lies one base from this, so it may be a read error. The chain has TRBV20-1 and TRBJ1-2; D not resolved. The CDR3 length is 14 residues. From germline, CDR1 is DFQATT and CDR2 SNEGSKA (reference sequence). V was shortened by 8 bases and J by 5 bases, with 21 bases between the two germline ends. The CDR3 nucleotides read TGCAGTCCTCAACTAGAGGGCGTGCAGTATGGCTACACCTTC. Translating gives CSPQLEGVQYGYTF.